These 10 T cell receptor beta chains originate from one sample sequenced in a study of blood T cell repertoires in COVID-19. Measured with immunoSEQ multiplex PCR; TCRdb has only the in-frame clones, and not every one. The sample consists of roughly 340,000 clones, around 91% of them appearing once. Input material: PBMCs or T cells enriched from blood (not recorded which). These receptors were collected from a man aged 18 to 30 who had recovered from COVID-19.

Notes on this clone: The sample contains more than one DNA sequence encoding this CDR3. The chain has TRBV13 and TRBJ1-6; possible D gene TRBD1, 5 bases. Germline values: CDR1 PRHDT, CDR2 FYEKMQ (reference sequence). The CDR3 is 14 amino acids. Trimming took off 0 bases at V and 6 bases at J, with 6 bases between the two ends. CDR3 DNA sequence: TGTGCCAGCAGCTTAGGCCAGGGTAATTCACCCCTCCACTTT. Translation: CASSLGQGNSPLHF.

The genes are TRBV9 and TRBJ2-7; D gene unclear. Per the germline V gene, CDR1 is SGDLS and CDR2 is YYNGEE. The CDR3 is 13 amino acids. Trimming took off 5 bases at V and 4 bases at J, with 13 bases between the two ends. The CDR3 region is CASSHDSSYEQYF. CDR3 nucleotide sequence: TGTGCCAGCAGTCACGACTCTTCTTACGAGCAGTACTTC.

This sequence joins TRBV10-3 and TRBJ1-2; tentative D call: TRBD1 (6 bases). Deletions cut 0 bases from V and 8 bases from J, with 13 bases between. Germline CDR1 ENHRY, CDR2 SYGVKD. The CDR3 contains 14 residues. Here the CDR3 DNA reads TGTGCCATCAGTGAGTCGGGGCAGGGGCCGGGCTACACCTTC. Translated: CAISESGQGPGYTF.

The chain employs TRBV29-1 and TRBJ1-3; TRBD1 matches at 7 bases. In germline, CDR1 is SQVTM, CDR2 ANQGSEA. The J segment lost 5 bases and the V segment lost 6 bases, leaving 10 bases of the junction unmatched. The CDR3 length is 14 residues. The CDR3 DNA reads TGCAGCGTCCGAACGACAGGGTCAAGAAACACCATATATTTT. Translated, it gives CSVRTTGSRNTIYF.

Worth noting for this clone: The same CDR3 is also encoded by other DNA sequences in this sample. The chain is built from TRBV6-5 and TRBJ2-1; D is uncertain. CDR3 length equals 11 residues. V lost 2 bases and J 6 bases, leaving 2 bases between the germline ends. Looked up from germline, CDR1 is MNHEY and CDR2 is SVGAGI. The CDR3 is CASSYLNEQFF. In nucleotides, the CDR3 is TGTGCCAGCAGTTACCTCAATGAGCAGTTCTTC.

A single count supports this clone. This sequence joins TRBV5-1 and TRBJ2-2, with D perhaps TRBD2 (7 bases). V gave up 7 bases and J gave up 4 bases, with 20 bases separating them. The germline V gene encodes CDR1 SGHRS and CDR2 YFSETQ. This CDR3 is 16 amino acids long. The CDR3 sequence is CASHKTGGGSTGELFF. CDR3 DNA sequence: TGCGCCAGCCATAAGACAGGCGGGGGATCCACCGGGGAGCTGTTTTTT.

The V call is TRBV27, the J call TRBJ1-2, with 8 bases lining up with TRBD1. This CDR3 has 14 residues. Per germline, CDR1 MNHEY and CDR2 SMNVEV (reference sequence). After removal of 6 bases from V and 7 bases from J, the junction contained 10 bases not matched to a gene. The CDR3 here is CASSSRTGFTGYTF. The CDR3 DNA follows: TGTGCCAGCAGCTCCAGGACAGGGTTCACTGGCTACACCTTC.

This clone was seen once. The chain uses TRBV5-6 and TRBJ1-2, with unresolved D. V lost 0 bases to trimming and J lost 6 bases, with 15 bases between them. This CDR3 has 15 amino acids. Germline-derived CDR1 and CDR2 are SGHDT and YYEEEE. Here the CDR3 reads CASSLDGRLSDGYTF. In DNA form, the CDR3 reads TGTGCCAGCAGCTTGGATGGTCGACTAAGCGATGGCTACACCTTC.

The chain joins TRBV6-1 to TRBJ2-3; weak D call: TRBD1 (5 bases). Trimming stripped 1 base from V and 4 bases from J, with 12 bases between. The V gene's germline CDR1 is MNHNS and CDR2 SASEGT. The CDR3 contains 15 residues. The DNA of the CDR3 is TGTGCCAGCAGTGAAGATTGGCAGGGCTCAGATACGCAGTATTTT. Amino acids: CASSEDWQGSDTQYF.

This sequence joins TRBV7-3 and TRBJ2-3; D remains ambiguous. The CDR3 totals 12 residues. The V and J ends lost 4 bases and 0 bases respectively, with 2 bases between them. CDR1 and CDR2 from the germline V gene are SGHTA and FQGTGA. The CDR3 sequence is CASSSSTDTQYF. The CDR3 bases are TGTGCCAGCAGCTCGAGCACAGATACGCAGTATTTT.